This T cell receptor beta chain was observed in a study of cytomegalovirus exposure and HLA in healthy donors. Study-wide results and limits: For TCR beta chains, V- and J-gene trimming was later linked to a missense DCLRE1C variant.

The study ran its PCR with 60 Vbeta and 13 Jbeta primers. Clones were sequenced by immunoSEQ multiplex PCR, and TCRdb holds only the in-frame ones, with some missing. The sample contains roughly 140,000 clones, more than 75% of which appear only once. Comment on this clone: Its target is unknown.

Germline CDR1 and CDR2: SGHAT and FQDESV (reference sequence). The CDR3 extends over 16 amino acids. V was pared by 4 bases and J by 4 bases, with 9 bases of the junction left unmatched. Specimen: PBMCs. The sequence was obtained from a woman aged 18-29 years in good health and CMV-seronegative. The J gene is TRBJ1-1, the V gene TRBV11-1; 10 bases line up with TRBD1. DNA of the CDR3: TGTGCCAGCAGCTGGGACAGGGGTATTTCGAGCACTGAAGCTTTCTTT. Translating it yields CASSWDRGISSTEAFF.